These 24 T cell receptor beta chains share one sample of origin, sequenced in a study of lymphopenia after photon versus proton radiotherapy. TCRdb's copy holds only in-frame clones and misses some; the assay was immunoSEQ multiplex PCR. Here the sample spans 77,000 or so clones, around 83% being singletons. Sequencing used peripheral blood, obtained from a patient treated with proton-based radiotherapy. These receptors all come from a man in his sixties with pancreatic cancer.

V and J are TRBV28 and TRBJ1-5, with D possibly matching TRBD1 (5 bases). Per the germline V gene, CDR1 is MDHEN and CDR2 is SYDVKM. V lost 6 bases and J lost 5, with 11 bases in between. The CDR3 extends over 13 amino acids. DNA for the CDR3: TGTGCCAGCAGGGACCCGGGGGATCAGCCCCAGCATTTT. It translates to CASRDPGDQPQHF.

The CDR3 reads CATSRAGATYEQYF. The CDR3 DNA reads TGTGCCACCAGCAGAGCGGGAGCGACCTACGAGCAGTACTTC. The chain employs TRBV15 and TRBJ2-7; D possibly corresponds to TRBD2 (6 bases). Trimming took off 1 base at V and 2 bases at J, with 9 bases between the two ends. The CDR3 is 14 amino acids. The germline CDR1 and CDR2 sequences are LNHNV and YYDKDF (reference sequence). The variable domain in full, completed from reference TRBV15 and TRBJ2-7, reads DAMVIQNPRYQVTQFGKPVTLSCSQTLNHNVMYWYQQKSSQAPKLLFHYYDKDFNNEADTPDNFQSRRPNTSFCFLDIRSPGLGDTAMYLCATSRAGATYEQYFGPGTRLTVT.

The chain combines TRBV2 with TRBJ2-6, with 9 bases identical to TRBD1. This CDR3 has 16 residues. Unmatched junction bases numbered 7, after V lost 6 bases and J lost 4 bases. The germline V gene has CDR1 SNHLY and CDR2 FYNNEI. CDR3 nucleotide sequence: TGTGCCAGCAGCGCGAACAGGGGGCAAGGGGCCAACGTCCTGACTTTC. It yields the protein CASSANRGQGANVLTF. Variable domain in full (rest from reference TRBV2 and TRBJ2-6): EPEVTQTPSHQVTQMGQEVILRCVPISNHLYFYWYRQILGQKVEFLVSFYNNEISEKSEIFDDQFSVERPDGSNFTLKIRSTKLEDSAMYFCASSANRGQGANVLTFGAGSRLTVL.

This chain uses TRBV6-5 with TRBJ1-5, with a possible D match to TRBD1 (6 bases). V shed 6 bases and J shed 7 bases, with 13 bases lying between them. The germline V gene has CDR1 MNHEY and CDR2 SVGAGI. The CDR3 runs 13 residues. The CDR3, as DNA: TGTGCCAGCAGACGGGACACGGCACAGCCCCAGCATTTT. Its translation is CASRRDTAQPQHF.

The rearrangement links TRBV18 to TRBJ1-5, with D possibly TRBD1 on 6 matching bases. Trimming cost V 6 bases and J 0 bases, with 15 bases left between them. The CDR3 spans 16 residues. From germline, CDR1 is KGHSH and CDR2 LQKENI. The chain's CDR3 is CASSPRGGVSNQPQHF. In nucleotides, the CDR3 is TGTGCCAGCTCCCCCAGGGGCGGGGTTAGCAATCAGCCCCAGCATTTT.

The rearrangement uses TRBV18 and TRBJ2-1; 9 bases match TRBD2. With 1 base clipped from V and 9 bases from J, the junction kept 7 bases outside the gene matches. This CDR3 contains 15 residues. The germline V gene has CDR1 KGHSH and CDR2 LQKENI. The CDR3 DNA reads TGTGCCAGCTCACCACTAGCGGGAGTCCAGATTGAGCAGTTCTTC. It encodes CASSPLAGVQIEQFF.

This clone was seen a single time. The rearrangement joins TRBV27 to TRBJ2-6, with 11 positions matching TRBD2. This CDR3 has 18 amino acids. Germline-derived CDR1 and CDR2 are MNHEY and SMNVEV (reference sequence). V lost 0 bases to trimming and J lost 3 bases; unmatched junction nucleotides: 4. As DNA, the CDR3 is TGTGCCAGCAGTTTATCGCTAGCGGGAGGCGGTGGGGCCAACGTCCTGACTTTC. Translated, it gives CASSLSLAGGGGANVLTF.

V and J are TRBV2 and TRBJ2-7; D tentatively fits TRBD1 or TRBD2 (5 bases each). CDR3 size: 14 residues. Trimming stripped 6 bases from V and 0 bases from J, with 12 bases between. Germline CDR1 reads SNHLY; CDR2 reads FYNNEI. Here the CDR3 DNA reads TGTGCCAGCAGGGCCGGGACGAACTCCTACGAGCAGTACTTC. Its protein is CASRAGTNSYEQYF.

This clone was observed a few times. V gene TRBV5-1 combines with J gene TRBJ2-5; TRBD2 matches 9 bases. V lost 0 bases to trimming and J lost 2 bases; unmatched junction nucleotides: 5. The CDR3 totals 16 residues. From germline, CDR1 is SGHRS and CDR2 YFSETQ. Here the CDR3 reads CASSLGSSGKQETQYF. In DNA form, the CDR3 reads TGCGCCAGCAGCTTGGGGTCTAGCGGGAAGCAAGAGACCCAGTACTTC.

This chain links TRBV6-6 with TRBJ1-1; D is undetermined. V was shortened by 2 bases and J by 11 bases, with 9 bases between the two germline ends. This CDR3 is 11 amino acids long. Germline loops: CDR1 MNHNY, CDR2 SVGAGI (reference sequence). CDR3: CASSYMQNAFF. As DNA, the CDR3 is TGTGCCAGCAGTTACATGCAGAACGCTTTCTTT.

The V call is TRBV30, the J call TRBJ1-2, with unresolved D. In germline, CDR1 is GTSNPN, CDR2 SVGIG (reference sequence). The CDR3 consists of 11 residues. V lost 8 bases, J lost 4 bases, and 11 bases lay in between. This chain's CDR3 is CAREGGYGYTF. As DNA, the CDR3 is TGTGCCCGTGAGGGTGGCTATGGCTACACCTTC.

The chain has TRBV30 and TRBJ2-1, with D possibly being TRBD2 (5 bases). The CDR3 consists of 13 residues. The V gene lost 3 bases and the J gene lost 8 bases, with 14 bases spanning the gap. Germline assignment: CDR1 GTSNPN and CDR2 SVGIG (reference sequence). The CDR3 DNA is TGTGCCTGGAGCAACGCGGGTGCCTATGAGCAGTTCTTC. Translation: CAWSNAGAYEQFF.

The chain is built from TRBV28 and TRBJ2-1, with TRBD2 identical over 7 bases. Germline CDR1 reads MDHEN; CDR2 reads SYDVKM. The ends lost 6 bases at V and 12 bases at J; junction bases unmatched: 14. This CDR3 is 14 amino acids long. Here the CDR3 reads CASRLTSRSVSQFF. DNA of the CDR3: TGTGCCAGCAGGTTGACTAGCAGGAGCGTGTCGCAGTTCTTC.

The rearrangement links TRBV29-1 to TRBJ2-7, with 10 bases that match TRBD2. The CDR3 is 14 amino acids. The germline gives CDR1 SQVTM, CDR2 ANQGSEA. Trimming took 4 bases from V and 6 from J; bases not matched to a gene: 9. In DNA, the CDR3 is TGCAGCGTTGTGTCCCCGGGACTAGCGCCCGAGCAGTACTTC. Amino acid sequence: CSVVSPGLAPEQYF.

V gene TRBV11-2 combines with J gene TRBJ1-1; TRBD1 is a possible D gene (6 bases). Germline lookup yields CDR1 SGHAT and CDR2 FQNNGV. The V end lost 5 bases, the J end lost 5 bases, and 18 bases lay between the germline ends. The CDR3 is 15 amino acids. The CDR3: CASSRTQGLETEAFF. In DNA form, the CDR3 reads TGTGCCAGCAGCCGAACTCAGGGGCTGGAGACTGAAGCTTTCTTT.

This clone was detected only once. V and J are TRBV19 and TRBJ1-1; D is ambiguous. The ends were cut back, 6 bases at V and 7 bases at J, with 15 bases in the middle. Germline loops: CDR1 LNHDA, CDR2 SQIVND (reference sequence). This CDR3 contains 13 residues. The CDR3 protein is CASSRTTDREAFF. The CDR3 DNA reads as TGTGCCAGTAGCCGCACGACCGACCGTGAAGCTTTCTTT.

This chain joins TRBV18 and TRBJ2-1; D is undetermined. Germline V lookup: CDR1 KGHSH, CDR2 LQKENI. V lost 5 bases to trimming and J lost 6 bases, with 20 bases between them. CDR3 length: 16 residues. CDR3 nucleotide sequence: TGTGCCAGCTCAAGTATACAGTTGATTACGTTCAATGAGCAGTTCTTC. It encodes CASSSIQLITFNEQFF.

This chain connects TRBV28 to TRBJ1-1; D unresolved. The germline V gene has CDR1 MDHEN and CDR2 SYDVKM. V was cut by 7 bases and J by 7 bases, with 16 bases left in between. The CDR3 length is 13 residues. CDR3 sequence: CASTLSRLSEAFF. Here the CDR3 DNA reads TGTGCCAGCACCCTCTCGCGACTTAGTGAAGCTTTCTTT. Looking up the rest from reference TRBV28 and TRBJ1-1 gives the full variable domain: DVKVTQSSRYLVKRTGEKVFLECVQDMDHENMFWYRQDPGLGLRLIYFSYDVKMKEKGDIPEGYSVSREKKERFSLILESASTNQTSMYLCASTLSRLSEAFFGQGTRLTVV.

The chain couples TRBV30 to TRBJ2-5; 9 nucleotides agree with TRBD2. The CDR3 extends over 15 amino acids. Germline assignment: CDR1 GTSNPN and CDR2 SVGIG (reference sequence). J was trimmed by 1 base and V by 3 bases; bases with no gene match: 6. CDR3 in DNA: TGTGCCTGGAGCAGTGCGGGAGGGATCCAAGAGACCCAGTACTTC. This encodes CAWSSAGGIQETQYF.

The chain joins TRBV27 to TRBJ2-7; TRBD2 matches at 11 bases. The CDR3 has 15 amino acids. V lost 6 bases to trimming and J lost 3 bases; unmatched junction nucleotides: 7. Germline V gene data show CDR1 as MNHEY and CDR2 as SMNVEV (reference sequence). CDR3: CASSRQLAGGYEQYF. The CDR3 region has the DNA TGTGCCAGCAGCAGACAGCTAGCGGGAGGCTACGAGCAGTACTTC.

This chain joins TRBV2 and TRBJ1-4, with a possible D match to TRBD1 (5 bases). The CDR3 has 15 amino acids. CDR1 and CDR2 (germline): SNHLY, FYNNEI. V shed 3 bases and J shed 0 bases, with 8 bases lying between them. CDR3 nucleotide sequence: TGTGCCAGCAGTGATAGAGGGGCAACTAATGAAAAACTGTTTTTT. Translation: CASSDRGATNEKLFF. Filled out from reference TRBV2 and TRBJ1-4, the complete variable domain reads EPEVTQTPSHQVTQMGQEVILRCVPISNHLYFYWYRQILGQKVEFLVSFYNNEISEKSEIFDDQFSVERPDGSNFTLKIRSTKLEDSAMYFCASSDRGATNEKLFFGSGTQLSVL.

The chain couples TRBV5-6 to TRBJ2-7; D is unresolved. V dropped 3 bases and J dropped 2 bases, with 15 bases sitting between them. Germline assignment: CDR1 SGHDT and CDR2 YYEEEE. The CDR3 has 15 residues. The CDR3 nucleotides read TGTGCCAGCAGCTCCTTCCAAAGCGCTACCTACGAGCAGTACTTC. Amino acid sequence: CASSSFQSATYEQYF. The whole variable domain, filled in from reference TRBV5-6 and TRBJ2-7, reads DAGVTQSPTHLIKTRGQQVTLRCSPKSGHDTVSWYQQALGQGPQFIFQYYEEEERQRGNFPDRFSGHQFPNYSSELNVNALLLGDSALYLCASSSFQSATYEQYFGPGTRLTVT.

The chain recombines TRBV9 with TRBJ1-2; D not certain. The germline V and J ends were trimmed by 0 bases and 5 bases, with 20 bases remaining between them. This CDR3 spans 17 amino acids. CDR1 is SGDLS and CDR2 is YYNGEE in the germline V gene. In DNA form, the CDR3 reads TGTGCCAGCAGCGTAGGGCTCCATCGCCAAAGCGAGTATGGCTACACCTTC. This codes for CASSVGLHRQSEYGYTF.

This sequence joins TRBV27 and TRBJ1-2; a possible D gene is TRBD1 (5 bases). This CDR3 region has 13 residues. Germline V gene sequence: CDR1 MNHEY, CDR2 SMNVEV (reference sequence). Trimming stripped 7 bases from V and 6 bases from J, with 15 bases between. CDR3 sequence (DNA): TGTGCCAGCAAAGTTCCGGGACGGGATGGCTACACCTTC. The encoded protein is CASKVPGRDGYTF.